These 17 T cell receptor beta chains share one sample of origin, sequenced in a study of CD8 T cells in ankylosing spondylitis. Each CDR3 protein is one row after TCRdb ran MiXCR on the 5' RACE reads. The table records under 10,000 distinct CDR3 sequences, under 6.5% of them present only once. The source material was blood, either unsorted or a sorted T cell fraction (not recorded which). The origin of the receptors is a female donor with ankylosing spondylitis or in good health (not recorded which).

Many counts were recorded for this clonotype. The chain uses TRBV9 and TRBJ2-1; D uncertain. Germline CDR1 SGDLS, CDR2 YYNGEE. CDR3 length: 15 amino acids. Deletions cut 0 bases from V and 5 bases from J, with 12 bases between. CDR3 nucleotides: TGTGCCAGCAGCGTAGGATTTAGCACCAACAATGAGCAGTTCTTC. Encoded protein: CASSVGFSTNNEQFF.

By sample share, this clonotype is medium-sized. The chain uses TRBV9 and TRBJ2-1, with TRBD2 identical over 12 bases. The germline CDR1 and CDR2 sequences are SGDLS and YYNGEE. The CDR3 consists of 17 residues. Trimming cost V 4 bases and J 3 bases; bases outside gene matches: 8. The CDR3 DNA reads as TGTGCCAGCAGCACTCATTCGACTAGCGGGAGCTACAATGAGCAGTTCTTC. This translates into CASSTHSTSGSYNEQFF.

The table lists this clonotype with many counts. V and J are TRBV9 and TRBJ2-7; weak D call: TRBD1 (6 bases). This CDR3 contains 15 residues. CDR1 is SGDLS, CDR2 YYNGEE, per germline. The V and J ends lost 0 bases and 2 bases respectively, with 12 bases between them. The CDR3 protein is CASSVGAQGAYEQYF. The CDR3 DNA reads as TGTGCCAGCAGCGTAGGGGCACAGGGTGCCTACGAGCAGTACTTC.

This clonotype has a count of ten or more. V usage is TRBV9 and J usage is TRBJ1-1; D call uncertain. Germline V gene sequence: CDR1 SGDLS, CDR2 YYNGEE. The V and J ends lost 5 bases and 3 bases respectively, with 17 bases between them. The CDR3 runs to 15 residues. The CDR3 reads CASSEAPLRHTEAFF. In DNA, the CDR3 is TGTGCCAGCAGTGAGGCCCCTCTCCGGCACACTGAAGCTTTCTTT.

This clonotype occurred many times. CDR3 coding DNA: TGTGCCAGCAGCGGGGGGGACACTAACAATGAGCAGTTCTTC. It yields the protein CASSGGDTNNEQFF. The chain combines TRBV9 with TRBJ2-1; the D call may be TRBD1 or TRBD2 (6 bases each). This CDR3 is built from 14 residues. Germline V gene sequence: CDR1 SGDLS, CDR2 YYNGEE. The ends were cut back, 3 bases at V and 5 bases at J, with 12 bases in the middle.

Judged by abundance, this clonotype is medium-sized. The rearrangement joins TRBV9 to TRBJ2-1, with D possibly matching TRBD2 (5 bases). Germline CDR1 reads SGDLS; CDR2 reads YYNGEE. The V end was cut by 3 bases, the J end by 2 bases, with 12 bases between. The CDR3 spans 15 residues. The CDR3 DNA reads as TGTGCCAGCAGCGGAAGCGGAATTACCTACAATGAGCAGTTCTTC. Translated, it gives CASSGSGITYNEQFF.

With respect to this clonotype: One base away lies a much larger clone, so this may be a sequencing read error. This chain links TRBV9 with TRBJ2-1; D gene ambiguous. This CDR3 is 11 amino acids long. In germline, CDR1 is SGDLS, CDR2 YYNGEE. The CDR3 loop is CASGSYNEQSF. The DNA of the CDR3 is TGTGCCAGCGGTTCCTACAATGAGCAGTCCTTC. Together with reference TRBV9 and TRBJ2-1, the CDR3 gives the full variable domain: DSGVTQTPKHLITATGQRVTLRCSPRSGDLSVYWYQQSLDQGLQFLIQYYNGEERAKGNILERFSAQQFPDLHSELNLSSLELGDSALYFCASGSYNEQSFGPGTRLTVL.

This clonotype is deemed medium-sized. The CDR3 region is CASSVEGGPYNEQFF. The CDR3 DNA reads TGTGCCAGCAGCGTAGAAGGGGGCCCCTACAATGAGCAGTTCTTC. The chain carries TRBV9 and TRBJ2-1; the match to TRBD1 covers 7 bases. The CDR3 contains 15 residues. The trim removed 0 bases at V and 2 bases at J, leaving 2 bases unmatched. The germline V gene encodes CDR1 SGDLS and CDR2 YYNGEE.

This clonotype has more than one count but fewer than ten. The chain combines TRBV9 with TRBJ2-6; TRBD2 might be the D (5 bases). V was clipped by 7 bases and J by 2 bases, with 19 bases between them. The CDR3 is made up of 17 amino acids. Germline V gene sequence: CDR1 SGDLS, CDR2 YYNGEE. The chain's CDR3 is CASSKEGQETGANVLTF. Here the CDR3 DNA reads TGTGCCAGCTCCAAAGAGGGCCAAGAAACTGGGGCCAACGTCCTGACTTTC. Full variable domain (missing parts from reference TRBV9 and TRBJ2-6): DSGVTQTPKHLITATGQRVTLRCSPRSGDLSVYWYQQSLDQGLQFLIQYYNGEERAKGNILERFSAQQFPDLHSELNLSSLELGDSALYFCASSKEGQETGANVLTFGAGSRLTVL.

Only a few counts were recorded for this clonotype. J is TRBJ2-3 and V is TRBV9; D perhaps matches TRBD1 (5 bases). This CDR3 is built from 14 residues. Per germline, CDR1 SGDLS and CDR2 YYNGEE. Trimming removed 5 bases from V and 0 bases from J, with 10 bases in between. CDR3 residues: CASRGGASTDTQYF. In DNA, the CDR3 is TGTGCCAGCAGGGGTGGGGCTAGCACAGATACGCAGTATTTT.

This clonotype was counted many times. The rearrangement joins TRBV9 to TRBJ2-7; no definite D call. V lost 0 bases and J lost 5, with 15 bases in between. The CDR3 sequence is 15 residues long. CDR1 SGDLS and CDR2 YYNGEE come from the germline V gene. The CDR3 loop is CASSVGPTDGDEQYF. DNA for the CDR3: TGTGCCAGCAGCGTAGGCCCGACGGATGGGGACGAGCAGTACTTC.

This CDR3 is CASSTWDRNTEAFF. In DNA, the CDR3 is TGTGCCAGCAGCACCTGGGACAGGAACACTGAAGCTTTCTTT. The chain employs TRBV9 and TRBJ1-1; 7 positions match TRBD1. J was trimmed by 1 base and V by 4 bases; bases with no gene match: 4. The CDR3 covers 14 residues. Germline CDR1 is SGDLS and CDR2 is YYNGEE.

Notes on this clonotype: Since a much larger clone is just one base distant, this may be a read error. The chain recombines TRBV9 with TRBJ1-1, with D maybe TRBD1 (5 bases). In germline, CDR1 is SGDLS, CDR2 YYNGEE. The CDR3 runs 12 residues. The CDR3 reads CASSEGNTAAFF. CDR3 coding DNA: TGTGCCAGCAGCGAGGGGAACACTGCAGCTTTCTTT.

This clonotype is classed as medium-sized. J is TRBJ2-5 and V is TRBV9, with 9 nucleotides matching TRBD2. The germline CDR1 and CDR2 sequences are SGDLS and YYNGEE. V shed 3 bases, J shed 4 bases, and the junction held 4 bases outside the gene matches. The CDR3 totals 14 residues. The CDR3 DNA is TGTGCCAGCAGCGGACGACTAGCGGTAGAGACCCAGTACTTC. Amino acid sequence: CASSGRLAVETQYF.

This clonotype was recorded many times. The genes are TRBV9 and TRBJ2-1; maybe TRBD1 (6 bases). This CDR3 region has 17 residues. V was shortened by 3 bases and J by 0 bases, with 16 bases between the two germline ends. From germline, CDR1 is SGDLS and CDR2 YYNGEE. CDR3 sequence: CASSDQRGTPSYNEQFF. The CDR3 nucleotides are TGTGCCAGCAGCGACCAGAGAGGGACACCCTCCTACAATGAGCAGTTCTTC.

Many counts were recorded for this clonotype. The chain joins TRBV9 to TRBJ1-2; no firm D call. V was pared by 0 bases and J by 8 bases, with 8 bases between. CDR1 is SGDLS and CDR2 is YYNGEE in the germline V gene. The CDR3 loop spans 12 amino acids. CDR3 DNA: TGTGCCAGCAGCGTAGGCCCGGGGGGCTACACCTTC. Its protein product is CASSVGPGGYTF.

This clonotype was recorded many times. The chain joins TRBV9 to TRBJ2-7; no reliable D call. V lost 3 bases and J 1 base, leaving 8 bases between the germline ends. The CDR3 runs 13 residues. Germline assignment: CDR1 SGDLS and CDR2 YYNGEE. The CDR3 sequence: CASSAGLSYEQYF. As DNA, the CDR3 is TGTGCCAGCAGCGCGGGTCTATCCTACGAGCAGTACTTC.